This T cell receptor (beta chain) was recorded in a study of CD8 T cells in ankylosing spondylitis. TCRdb reanalysed the 5' RACE reads using MiXCR and keeps one entry per CDR3 protein. The sample includes 250,000 to 400,000 distinct CDR3 sequences, roughly 12% of them seen just once. V gave up 6 bases and J gave up 4 bases; unmatched junction bases: 12. The CDR3 runs 17 residues. Germline V lookup: CDR1 DFQATT, CDR2 SNEGSKA (reference sequence). Study observations and caveats: Clones that were linked to disease were CD8+ and were relatively rare in peripheral blood. Certain motif variants had earlier appeared in reactive arthritis synovial fluid and blood.

As regards this clonotype: Its specificity is not known.

Sequencing was done on a sample of blood, either unsorted or a sorted T cell fraction (not recorded which). V usage is TRBV20-1 and J usage is TRBJ2-1; TRBD2 agrees at 13 bases. The source of this sequence is a female donor with ankylosing spondylitis or in good health (not recorded which). CDR3 bases: TGCAGTGCGTTAGGGACTAGCGGGGCAAGTGGATACAATGAGCAGTTCTTC. It is translated as CSALGTSGASGYNEQFF.